In its sample, the clone carrying this T cell receptor beta chain was seen a few times. It was the library that attached unique molecular identifiers to individual cDNA molecules. TCRdb re-called the RACE reads through MiXCR, storing one row per CDR3 protein. The table has 380,000 or so distinct CDR3 sequences, around 5.5% seen once. Time point in this sample: pre-sensitization, week 0. Documented treatment: therapeutic diphenylcyclopropenone sensitization with weekly scalp DPC. The sample is drawn from a study of human T cells and chemical hapten exposure. At the level of the study: Donors were sensitized with 2% DPC on the upper inner arm. Alopecia areata, totalis or universalis affected patients who were mostly female.

This sequence was found in a woman younger than 35 with alopecia areata. Some clones in this sample may be carry-over from other donors' samples. Sequences were derived from whole blood, sampled in connection with sensitization to the hapten diphenylcyclopropenone (DPC).

The CDR3 coding sequence is TGTGCCACCAAGGGACAGGGATACACCGGGGAGCTGTTTTTT. This gives the protein CATKGQGYTGELFF. V is TRBV24-1 and J is TRBJ2-2, with 9 bases identical to TRBD1. With V trimmed by 8 bases and J by 3 bases, 3 bases remained unmatched. Germline V gene lookup returns CDR1 KGHDR and CDR2 SFDVKD. CDR3 size: 14 residues.